The 4 T cell receptor beta chains presented below share a single source sample, sequenced in a study of CD8 T cells in Susac syndrome. The RNA input was about 0.5 to 1 ug, and it was reverse transcribed with random hexamers. TCRdb analysed the immunoSEQ multiplex PCR reads with MiXCR anew, one entry per CDR3 protein. This sample carries about 170,000 distinct CDR3 sequences, roughly 92% of them seen once, and the ten largest clones take around 0.1%. The sequenced material came from CD4+ T cells from PBMCs. These receptors all come from a human donor with multiple sclerosis.

The chain has TRBV27 and TRBJ2-7, with D perhaps assigned TRBD1 or TRBD2 (5 bases each). This CDR3 has 14 residues. V was clipped by 4 bases and J by 3 bases, with 13 bases between them. Germline V CDR1 and CDR2: MNHEY, SMNVEV (reference sequence). The CDR3 coding sequence is TGTGCCAGCAGTTATAGGGGACCCATCTACGAGCAGTACTTC. As protein: CASSYRGPIYEQYF.

This chain links TRBV7-6 with TRBJ2-2; 7 bases match TRBD2. The V segment lost 4 bases and the J segment 3 bases; nucleotides outside the gene matches: 5. The CDR3 spans 15 residues. CDR1 SGHVS and CDR2 FNYEAQ come from the germline V gene. The DNA for the CDR3 is TGTGCCAGCAGCTCCGCGGGGGTCTACACCGGGGAGCTGTTTTTT. Translation: CASSSAGVYTGELFF.

The rearrangement joins TRBV4-3 to TRBJ2-7; 10 nucleotides align to TRBD2. This CDR3 spans 14 amino acids. The trim removed 3 bases at V and 6 bases at J, leaving 5 bases unmatched. Germline lookup yields CDR1 LGHNA and CDR2 YSLEER. The CDR3 DNA follows: TGCGCCAGCAGCCACACTAGCGGGACGGGCGAGCAGTACTTC. Translated, it gives CASSHTSGTGEQYF.

The chain joins TRBV6-2 or TRBV6-3 to TRBJ1-1; TRBD1 is a possible D gene (5 bases). The V gene's germline CDR1 is MNHEY and CDR2 SVGEGT. Trimming pared 2 bases from V and 5 bases from J, leaving 15 bases between. This CDR3 region has 15 residues. The CDR3 sequence is CASSYPGGRVTEAFF. In DNA, the CDR3 is TGTGCCAGCAGTTACCCCGGGGGGAGGGTGACTGAAGCTTTCTTT.